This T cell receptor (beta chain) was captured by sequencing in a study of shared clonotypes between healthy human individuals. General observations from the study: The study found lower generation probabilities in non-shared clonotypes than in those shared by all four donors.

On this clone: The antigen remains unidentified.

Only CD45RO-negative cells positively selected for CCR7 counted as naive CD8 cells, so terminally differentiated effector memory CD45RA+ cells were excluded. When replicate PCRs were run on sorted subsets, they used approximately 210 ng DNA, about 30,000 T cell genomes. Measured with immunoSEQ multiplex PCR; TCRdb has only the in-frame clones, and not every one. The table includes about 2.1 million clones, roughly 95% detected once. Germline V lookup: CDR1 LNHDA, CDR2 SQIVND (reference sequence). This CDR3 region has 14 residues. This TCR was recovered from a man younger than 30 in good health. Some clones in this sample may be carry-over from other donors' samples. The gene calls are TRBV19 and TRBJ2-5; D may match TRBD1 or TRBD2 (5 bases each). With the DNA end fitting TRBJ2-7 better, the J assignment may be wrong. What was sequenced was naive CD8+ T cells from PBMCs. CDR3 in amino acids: CASSIEGTGYEQYF. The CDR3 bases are TGTGCCAGTAGTATAGAAGGGACGGGCTACGAGCAGTACTTC.